This T cell receptor beta chain was captured by sequencing in a study of T-cell memory formation after mild COVID-19 (dated by TCRdb to about 2021). Study-level background: TCR sequence clusters from the two donors were found to be largely donor specific. In a couple of donors, T-cell clones that expanded and contracted after mild COVID-19 were followed by sequencing TCRalpha and TCRbeta repertoires longitudinally. Two young, previously healthy adult volunteers made up the cohort, one male and one female. The paper as a whole reports these results and caveats: The study included only a couple of mild cases, and larger cohorts that include severe cases with pre-infection samples were judged to be necessary. Clones that contracted from day 15 to 85 showed balanced CD4/CD8 phenotypes, whereas a second wave of clones that expanded from day 15 to 37 leaned towards CD4+. Contracting CD4+ clones turned up mainly in the CM and EM memory subsets, whereas EMRA was where CD8+ clones were enriched. SARS-CoV-2 specificity was not confirmed for the second-wave clones peaking on day 37. Some responding clones were detected in pre-infection memory, which suggested that pre-existing cross-reactive memory T cells had joined the SARS-CoV-2 response.

Data came from an Illumina NovaSeq 6000. Using 5'RACE with constant-segment primers, TCRalpha and TCRbeta cDNA libraries were constructed, with sample barcodes and unique molecular identifiers added in the process. Trizol reagent was used to extract RNA from every sample. Libraries were amplified in two PCR steps, with a second sample barcode and Illumina TruSeq adapters added in the second step. Sequencing of libraries was performed on an Illumina NovaSeq with 2 x 150 bp paired-end reads. The original pipeline was this. With migec v1.2.7, reads were demultiplexed and then collapsed into UMI-guided consensus sequences. Using mixcr v2.1.11, the UMI consensuses were aligned to TRA and TRB V and J templates and assembled into clonotypes. A clonotype was counted as expanded or contracted only if both edgeR and NoisET called the change significant, with noise models trained on biological replicates. For edgeR calls, a false discovery rate-adjusted p below 0.01 and a log2 fold-change threshold of 1 were applied. As an exploratory analysis of dynamics, PCA with hierarchical clustering was applied to max-normalized trajectories of the 1000 most abundant clonotypes. Separately sequenced CD4+ and CD8+ repertoires were used to assign the CD4 or CD8 phenotype of responding clones. TCRdb handled the public reads itself, with Q25 trimming in fastp and clone calling in MiXCR, and kept productive beta chains. Each CDR3 protein appears once, grouped with its most common genes and DNA. The V and J calls shown here were made by TCRdb, not taken from the authors' results. The sample table shows roughly 340,000 distinct CDR3 sequences, and 20% to 25% are seen once. 21% of the sample comes from the top ten.

As for this clonotype: Its target antigen remains unknown. Qualities for individual bases were not recorded, and no much larger clone is one base off.

V is shortened by 1 base, J by 1 base, and the region joining them spans 7 bases. CDR1 is given as SQVTM and CDR2 as ANQGSEA, both from the germline V gene. The CDR3 starts with the cysteine, ends with the phenylalanine, and has 13 residues. Kept here is only the CDR3 DNA, which spans 39 bases and is read in frame from base 1. Ficoll-Paque density gradient centrifugation was the method used to isolate PBMCs. The specimen was PBMCs or a T cell subset sorted from them (not recorded which). This clonotype was obtained from a man between 18 and 35 years old who had mild COVID-19 (a few samples of this study predate the infection). The sample titles of this study are shuffled in the database, so cell type and time point are left out; the donor was told from shared clones. The chain employs TRBV29-1 and TRBJ1-1, with the D gene call left open. The nucleotides read TGCAGCGTTGAAGGGGGAGAGAACACTGAAGCTTTCTTT. It translates to CSVEGGENTEAFF.